This TCR beta chain stems from a study of chemoradiotherapy in HPV16-positive cancers. Study as a whole: Functional T-cell assays on a couple of HPV16-positive patients' cells defined candidate HPV-specific clones and common TCR motifs.

About this clone itself: Its antigen is unidentified.

Broader study findings: During treatment, candidate HPV-specific clones and E7-related motifs expanded in tumor. The functional HPV-specific definition rests on just a couple of HPV16-positive patients.

V lost 0 bases, J lost 2 bases, and 15 bases lay in between. The CDR3 loop spans 17 amino acids. Germline CDR1 is SNHLY and CDR2 is FYNNEI. Using immunoSEQ multiplex PCR, the repertoire was profiled, and TCRdb retains in-frame clones only, with some absent. The data contain about 1,300 clones, around three quarters of them singletons. The sample was tumor tissue, taken from a patient who underwent chemoradiotherapy. This chain joins TRBV2 and TRBJ2-3; the D gene could be TRBD1 or TRBD2 (5 bases each). The source is a human donor with HPV-associated anogenital cancer. The DNA of the CDR3 is TGTGCCAGCAGTGAAGCGGGGGACGGACCCCCCACAGATACGCAGTATTTT. It translates to CASSEAGDGPPTDTQYF.